One sample yielded the 22 T cell receptor beta chains listed below, sequenced in a study of T cell changes during pregnancy in multiple sclerosis. Data came from immunoSEQ multiplex PCR; TCRdb stores just in-frame clones and leaves some out. The sample includes under 85,000 clones, over 75% of them seen just once. Sequencing was performed on peripheral blood, taken in the third trimester of pregnancy. The receptors derive from a female donor with multiple sclerosis, enrolled in a pregnancy study.

V is TRBV7-6 and J is TRBJ2-2, with 7 bases lining up with TRBD1. Germline CDR1 is SGHVS and CDR2 is FNYEAQ. The CDR3 spans 14 residues. V trimming: 4 bases; J trimming: 5 bases; junction bases outside the gene matches: 4. The CDR3 protein is CASSSTQGTGELFF. CDR3 in DNA: TGTGCCAGCAGCTCTACACAGGGGACCGGGGAGCTGTTTTTT.

J is TRBJ2-7 and V is TRBV19; D may be TRBD1 (7 bases). Germline assignment: CDR1 LNHDA and CDR2 SQIVND (reference sequence). Trimming took 5 bases from V and 4 from J, leaving 15 bases between them. The CDR3 spans 14 residues. The CDR3: CASSSQGGRYEQYF. The CDR3 DNA follows: TGTGCCAGTAGTTCCCAGGGGGGTCGGTACGAGCAGTACTTC.

The rearrangement links TRBV27 to TRBJ1-4; D may be TRBD1 (5 bases). This CDR3 spans 13 amino acids. CDR1 is MNHEY, CDR2 SMNVEV, per germline (reference sequence). Trimming took off 6 bases at V and 7 bases at J, with 12 bases between the two ends. The CDR3 bases are TGTGCCAGCAGGCGGGGGATGGGTGAAAAACTGTTTTTT. This codes for CASRRGMGEKLFF.

This chain connects TRBV11-2 to TRBJ2-1; D gene uncertain. This CDR3 is built from 13 residues. V was clipped by 5 bases and J by 3 bases, with 8 bases between them. Germline lookup yields CDR1 SGHAT and CDR2 FQNNGV. The CDR3 sequence: CASSTGLYNEQFF. CDR3 coding DNA: TGTGCCAGCAGCACGGGTCTCTACAATGAGCAGTTCTTC.

The J gene is TRBJ1-4, the V gene TRBV19; TRBD1 is a possible D gene (6 bases). Germline V gene lookup returns CDR1 LNHDA and CDR2 SQIVND (reference sequence). V lost 6 bases to trimming and J lost 2 bases, with 16 bases between them. This CDR3 comprises 16 residues. The CDR3: CASSGTTIRTNEKLFF. For the CDR3, the DNA is TGTGCCAGTAGCGGGACAACTATAAGGACTAATGAAAAACTGTTTTTT.

The rearrangement links TRBV20-1 to TRBJ2-5; D not resolved. V lost 1 base, J lost 9 bases, and 9 bases lay in between. The CDR3 runs to 11 residues. Germline V gene lookup returns CDR1 DFQATT and CDR2 SNEGSKA (reference sequence). Here the CDR3 reads CSARVRLAQYF. CDR3 nucleotide sequence: TGCAGTGCTAGAGTCCGGTTGGCCCAGTACTTC.

The V and J genes are TRBV6-1 and TRBJ2-3, with TRBD2 identical over 10 bases. CDR1 and CDR2 (germline): MNHNS, SASEGT. This CDR3 contains 14 residues. Losses at the gene ends were 10 bases for V and 4 bases for J; bases not matched to a gene: 8. CDR3 sequence (DNA): TGTGCCACCCAGGGACTAGCGACATCAGATACGCAGTATTTT. Translating it yields CATQGLATSDTQYF.

A remark on this clone: Since no conserved phenylalanine or tryptophan closes the CDR3, a read error is the likely cause. The chain employs TRBV6-6 and TRBJ1-2; no definite D call. Germline V gene lookup returns CDR1 MNHNY and CDR2 SVGAGI (reference sequence). V was trimmed by 0 bases and J by 4 bases, leaving 9 bases between them. CDR3 size: 14 residues. The CDR3 region is CASSYSEGSYGYTS. In DNA, the CDR3 is TGTGCCAGCAGTTACTCGGAGGGCTCCTATGGCTACACCTCC.

The chain joins TRBV29-1 to TRBJ2-1; 11 nucleotides line up with TRBD2. Germline values: CDR1 SQVTM, CDR2 ANQGSEA. The CDR3 runs 17 residues. After removal of 0 bases from V and 10 bases from J, the junction contained 14 bases not matched to a gene. The DNA for the CDR3 is TGCAGCGTTGAAGATCTTCCCCAACTAGCGGGAGACTCGGAGCAGTTCTTC. The encoded protein is CSVEDLPQLAGDSEQFF.

This clone is a singleton in its sample. The CDR3 loop reads CASSAIQGNTGELFF. CDR3 in DNA: TGTGCCAGCAGCGCAATTCAGGGTAACACCGGGGAGCTGTTTTTT. J is TRBJ2-2 and V is TRBV9; perhaps TRBD1 as D (5 bases). This CDR3 spans 15 amino acids. Germline V gene lookup returns CDR1 SGDLS and CDR2 YYNGEE. The V end lost 3 bases, the J end lost 2 bases, and 11 bases lay between the germline ends.

V and J are TRBV9 and TRBJ2-3, with D possibly being TRBD2 (7 bases). In germline, CDR1 is SGDLS, CDR2 YYNGEE. The CDR3 length is 17 residues. Trimming took 3 bases from V and 3 from J, leaving 20 bases between them. CDR3 region: CASSGAGGHYGTDTQYF. CDR3 nucleotides: TGTGCCAGCAGCGGCGCCGGGGGGCATTACGGGACAGATACGCAGTATTTT.

This chain connects TRBV19 to TRBJ1-2, with D maybe TRBD1 (5 bases). V was shortened by 10 bases and J by 4 bases, with 10 bases between the two germline ends. The V gene's germline CDR1 is LNHDA and CDR2 SQIVND (reference sequence). The CDR3 sequence is 11 residues long. CDR3 sequence: CATQGGYGYTF. Here the CDR3 DNA reads TGTGCCACTCAGGGTGGCTATGGCTACACCTTC.

The chain uses TRBV27 and TRBJ1-5; D not resolved. V was shortened by 5 bases and J by 8 bases, with 13 bases between the two germline ends. The CDR3 runs 13 residues. In germline, CDR1 is MNHEY, CDR2 SMNVEV (reference sequence). CDR3 nucleotide sequence: TGTGCCAGCAGTGTCTTAATGGGCGAGCCCCAGCATTTT. Translated: CASSVLMGEPQHF.

V gene TRBV7-2 combines with J gene TRBJ2-5; D is undetermined. This CDR3 spans 13 amino acids. With 1 base removed from V and 2 bases from J, the gap between germline ends came to 5 bases. CDR1 and CDR2 (germline): SGHTA, FQGNSA. The CDR3 is CASSLVRQETQYF. CDR3 nucleotides: TGTGCCAGCAGCTTAGTGAGGCAAGAGACCCAGTACTTC. The whole variable domain, remainder taken from reference TRBV7-2 and TRBJ2-5, is GAGVSQSPSNKVTEKGKDVELRCDPISGHTALYWYRQSLGQGLEFLIYFQGNSAPDKSGLPSDRFSAERTGGSVSTLTIQRTQQEDSAVYLCASSLVRQETQYFGPGTRLLVL.

The CDR3 sequence is CASSDTGGNTEAFF. The DNA for the CDR3 is TGTGCCAGCAGCGACACCGGGGGGAACACTGAAGCTTTCTTT. This sequence joins TRBV13 and TRBJ1-1, with TRBD1 as a possible D gene (5 bases). Trimming removed 5 bases at V and 1 base at J, with 11 bases between. The CDR3 runs to 14 residues. Germline CDR1 reads PRHDT; CDR2 reads FYEKMQ (reference sequence).

The V gene is TRBV4-1, the J gene TRBJ2-2; 8 positions agree with TRBD2. Germline V gene data show CDR1 as MGHRA and CDR2 as YSYEKL. V was clipped by 0 bases and J by 1 base; unmatched bases: 10. The CDR3 runs to 19 residues. The CDR3 DNA follows: TGCGCCAGCAGCCAAGATCTTTTCGGACTAGCCAAGAACACCGGGGAGCTGTTTTTT. Translating it yields CASSQDLFGLAKNTGELFF.

The chain links TRBV9 to TRBJ2-2, with D possibly being TRBD2 (5 bases). Trimming stripped 0 bases from V and 5 bases from J, with 14 bases between. CDR3 length: 16 residues. Germline-derived CDR1 and CDR2 are SGDLS and YYNGEE. The CDR3 region has the DNA TGTGCCAGCAGCGTAGCTTCGATTGGGGAGACCGGGGAGCTGTTTTTT. Residues: CASSVASIGETGELFF.

The chain is built from TRBV7-9 and TRBJ2-3, with 7 bases matching TRBD1. With 2 bases clipped from V and 5 bases from J, the junction kept 7 bases outside the gene matches. From germline, CDR1 is SEHNR and CDR2 FQNEAQ (reference sequence). This CDR3 is 15 amino acids long. The DNA for the CDR3 is TGTGCCAGCAGCTTAAGGGGGCTAGGCATAGATACGCAGTATTTT. Its protein product is CASSLRGLGIDTQYF.

Only a few counts were recorded for this clone. The chain carries TRBV7-9 and TRBJ1-5; possibly TRBD1 for D (5 bases). Germline CDR1 is SEHNR and CDR2 is FQNEAQ (reference sequence). The germline V and J ends were trimmed by 5 bases and 5 bases, with 13 bases remaining between them. This CDR3 has 14 amino acids. CDR3 bases: TGTGCCAGCAGCCCGCAGGGTCGGGATCAGCCCCAGCATTTT. It specifies CASSPQGRDQPQHF.

The rearrangement uses TRBV21-1 and TRBJ1-2; TRBD1 was called by the table and not checked on the DNA. TRBV21-1 is a listed pseudogene. This CDR3 region has 14 residues. The CDR3 reads CASSKGTGIYGYTF. CDR3 coding DNA: TGTGCCAGCAGCAAAGGAACAGGGATCTATGGCTACACCTTC.

V is TRBV6-5 and J is TRBJ1-3, with no clear D. V was cut by 0 bases and J by 8 bases, with 11 bases left in between. Germline values: CDR1 MNHEY, CDR2 SVGAGI. This CDR3 region has 14 residues. This CDR3 is CASSYSSNRHTIYF. The CDR3 nucleotides are TGTGCCAGCAGTTACTCGAGCAATCGTCACACCATATATTTT.

V and J are TRBV13 and TRBJ2-3; 7 bases align to TRBD1. From germline, CDR1 is PRHDT and CDR2 FYEKMQ (reference sequence). The trim removed 4 bases at V and 5 bases at J, leaving 3 bases unmatched. The CDR3 is 13 amino acids. DNA for the CDR3: TGTGCCAGCAGCTCGACAGGGTTAGATACGCAGTATTTT. Protein product: CASSSTGLDTQYF.